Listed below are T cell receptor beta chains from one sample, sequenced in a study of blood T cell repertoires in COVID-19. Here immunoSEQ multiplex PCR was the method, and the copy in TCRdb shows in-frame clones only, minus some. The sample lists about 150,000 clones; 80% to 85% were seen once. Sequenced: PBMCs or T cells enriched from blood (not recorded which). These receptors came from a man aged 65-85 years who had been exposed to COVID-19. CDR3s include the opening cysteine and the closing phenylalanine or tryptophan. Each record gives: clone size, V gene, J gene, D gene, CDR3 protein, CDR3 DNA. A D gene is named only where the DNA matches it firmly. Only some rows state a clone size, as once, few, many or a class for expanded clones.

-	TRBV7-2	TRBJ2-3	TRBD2	CASSLVAGGAVSDTQYF	TGTGCCAGCAGCTTAGTGGCCGGGGGGGCCGTATCAGATACGCAGTATTTT
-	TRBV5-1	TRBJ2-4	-	CASSLGGLDNIQYF	TGCGCCAGCAGCTTGGGGGGGCTCGATAACATTCAGTACTTC
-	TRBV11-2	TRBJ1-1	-	CASSFSTEAFF	TGTGCCAGCAGCTTCAGCACTGAAGCTTTCTTT
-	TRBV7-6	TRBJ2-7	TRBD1	CASSRGQGEYEQYF	TGTGCCAGCAGCCGGGGACAGGGGGAGTACGAGCAGTACTTC
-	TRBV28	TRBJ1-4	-	CATVNEKLFF	TGTGCCACCGTTAATGAAAAACTGTTTTTT
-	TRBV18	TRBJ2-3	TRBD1	CASSPVTGVDTQYF	TGTGCCAGCTCACCGGTTACAGGGGTAGATACGCAGTATTTT
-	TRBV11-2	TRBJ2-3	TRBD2	CASSLRRAGGFADTQYF	TGTGCCAGCAGCTTAAGGCGAGCGGGAGGGTTCGCAGATACGCAGTATTTT
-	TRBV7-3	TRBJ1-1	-	CASSLFRGHGSQAFF	TGTGCCAGCAGCTTATTCAGGGGTCATGGTTCACAAGCTTTCTTT
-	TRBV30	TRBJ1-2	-	CAWSVGGVYTF	TGTGCCTGGAGTGTGGGAGGGGTCTACACCTTC
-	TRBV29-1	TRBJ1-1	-	CSVVGVDSLMNTEAFF	TGCAGCGTTGTGGGCGTCGACAGCCTGATGAACACTGAAGCTTTCTTT
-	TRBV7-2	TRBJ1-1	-	CASSFGSGNTEAFF	-
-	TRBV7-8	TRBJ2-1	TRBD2	CASSSELVFNNWRERFHEQFF	TGTGCCAGCAGCTCAGAGTTGGTCTTTAATAATTGGCGGGAGCGGTTCCATGAGCAGTTCTTC
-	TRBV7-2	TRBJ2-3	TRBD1	CASSYYRGQDTQYF	TGTGCCAGCAGCTACTACAGGGGGCAGGATACGCAGTATTTT
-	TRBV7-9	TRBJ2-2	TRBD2	CASSHSSGGVSGELFF	TGTGCCAGCAGCCACTCCAGCGGGGGGGTCTCCGGGGAGCTGTTTTTT
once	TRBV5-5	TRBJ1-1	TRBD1	CASSSGQGNPEAFF	TGTGCCAGCAGCTCGGGACAGGGGAACCCTGAAGCTTTCTTT